Presented here are 13 T cell receptor beta chains from one specimen sequenced in a study of identifying expanded T cells in peripheral blood. The table came from immunoSEQ multiplex PCR; TCRdb's copy has only in-frame clones and leaves some out. This sample has around 130,000 clones, with 86% found just once. Material for sequencing was blood. These receptor sequences come from a person between 18 and 75 years old in good health.

The chain employs TRBV6-1 and TRBJ1-5; the match to TRBD1 covers 9 bases. The CDR3 is 15 amino acids. The germline gives CDR1 MNHNS, CDR2 SASEGT. V gave up 5 bases and J gave up 4 bases; unmatched junction bases: 6. The CDR3 DNA sequence: TGTGCCAGCAGTAAAGTGACAGGGGGAAATCAGCCCCAGCATTTT. Residues: CASSKVTGGNQPQHF.

The chain couples TRBV27 to TRBJ1-2; 8 bases agree with TRBD1. CDR1 is MNHEY and CDR2 is SMNVEV in the germline V gene (reference sequence). CDR3 length equals 17 residues. V dropped 2 bases and J dropped 0; count of bases not matched to a gene: 8. Here the CDR3 reads CASSLHGTGAANYGYTF. The DNA of the CDR3 is TGTGCCAGCAGTTTACACGGGACAGGCGCAGCTAACTATGGCTACACCTTC.

The chain has TRBV6-1 and TRBJ1-1; D call uncertain. CDR1 and CDR2 (germline): MNHNS, SASEGT. The CDR3 spans 10 residues. Between the trimmed V and J ends, which lost 7 bases and 11 bases, there was a span of 11 bases. The CDR3 DNA is TGTGCCAGCAATTTTAGCGCGGCTTTCTTT. Amino acid sequence: CASNFSAAFF.

V and J are TRBV6-6 and TRBJ1-5, with D hard to call. Trimming cost V 0 bases and J 7 bases, with 10 bases left between them. The CDR3 sequence is 14 residues long. CDR1 and CDR2 from the germline V gene are MNHNY and SVGAGI (reference sequence). CDR3 DNA sequence: TGTGCCAGCAGTTACTCGACGGAGTACCAGCCCCAGCATTTT. This sequence encodes CASSYSTEYQPQHF.

This clone has more than one count but fewer than ten. The V and J genes are TRBV30 and TRBJ2-7; 9 bases are shared with TRBD1. Germline V gene sequence: CDR1 GTSNPN, CDR2 SVGIG (reference sequence). The CDR3 sequence is 14 residues long. J lost 4 bases, V lost 2 bases, and 6 bases had no gene match. Here the CDR3 DNA reads TGTGCCTGGAGTTCGGGGACAGGGTCTTACGAGCAGTACTTC. Protein product: CAWSSGTGSYEQYF.

This sequence joins TRBV7-2 and TRBJ2-5; no reliable D call. V gave up 1 base and J gave up 4 bases, with 13 bases separating them. Germline V gene data show CDR1 as SGHTA and CDR2 as FQGNSA. CDR3 length: 15 residues. The CDR3 nucleotides read TGTGCCAGCAGCTTAGTAGGGCGGATAGGAGAGACCCAGTACTTC. Its protein product is CASSLVGRIGETQYF.

Notes on this clone: At one of its ends the junction is not consistent with the germline gene, which may arise from a read error. This sequence joins TRBV7-2 and TRBJ1-1, with a tentative D call TRBD1 (5 bases). The CDR3 length is 17 residues. Germline CDR1 SGHTA, CDR2 FQGNSA. CDR3 residues: CASSLLAGRVGNSEAFF. DNA for the CDR3: TGTGCCAGCAGCCTACTCGCAGGGCGGGTGGGGAACAGTGAAGCTTTCTTT.

The CDR3 spells CASSLLSGEQFF. CDR3 bases: TGTGCCAGCAGCCTACTCAGCGGAGAGCAGTTCTTC. This chain joins TRBV14 and TRBJ2-1, with D perhaps matching TRBD2 (5 bases). Germline V CDR1 and CDR2: SGHDN, FVKESK. This CDR3 region has 12 residues. Between the trimmed V and J ends, which lost 4 bases and 10 bases, there was a span of 11 bases.

The chain couples TRBV10-3 to TRBJ2-7; D is perhaps TRBD1 (6 bases). The CDR3 loop spans 14 amino acids. Germline V gene sequence: CDR1 ENHRY, CDR2 SYGVKD. V lost 6 bases and J 0 bases, leaving 12 bases between the germline ends. The CDR3 DNA sequence: TGTGCCATCAGCGGACAGCCCAGCTCCTACGAGCAGTACTTC. The encoded protein is CAISGQPSSYEQYF.

The V gene is TRBV14, the J gene TRBJ1-2; D uncertain. The V end lost 0 bases, the J end lost 5 bases, and 4 bases lay between the germline ends. CDR1 and CDR2 (germline): SGHDN, FVKESK. The CDR3 runs to 12 residues. The CDR3 nucleotides are TGTGCCAGCAGCCAAGATCGGTATGGCTACACCTTC. It codes for CASSQDRYGYTF.

The V and J genes are TRBV7-2 and TRBJ1-1, with a tentative D call TRBD1 (5 bases). The CDR3 runs 14 residues. The germline V gene has CDR1 SGHTA and CDR2 FQGNSA. V dropped 4 bases and J dropped 2 bases, with 11 bases sitting between them. The chain's CDR3 is CASSWQGYNTEAFF. CDR3 bases: TGTGCCAGCAGCTGGCAGGGTTATAACACTGAAGCTTTCTTT.

The V and J genes are TRBV19 and TRBJ1-2; D is possibly TRBD1 (6 bases). This CDR3 is built from 13 residues. The germline V gene has CDR1 LNHDA and CDR2 SQIVND (reference sequence). Between the trimmed V and J ends, which lost 6 bases and 10 bases, there was a span of 18 bases. The CDR3 region has the DNA TGTGCCAGTAGGACTACGGGACACCAGATCTACACCTTC. Its translation is CASRTTGHQIYTF.

Concerning this clone: This sample includes further DNA sequences coding for the same CDR3. DNA for the CDR3: TGCAGCGTTGAGAACAGGAACACTGAAGCTTTCTTT. Residues: CSVENRNTEAFF. The rearrangement links TRBV29-1 to TRBJ1-1, with D uncertain. The germline CDR1 and CDR2 sequences are SQVTM and ANQGSEA. The CDR3 covers 12 residues. V lost 3 bases to trimming and J lost 1 base, with 6 bases between them.